The 4 T cell receptor beta chains in this list originate from one sample, sequenced in a study of cytomegalovirus exposure and HLA in healthy donors listed by TCRdb under 2017. Library preparation used the immunoSEQ multiplex PCR assay. A mixture of 60 forward primers for TCR Vbeta segments and 13 reverse primers for TCR Jbeta segments was used in the multiplex PCR. Sourced from immuneACCESS, this table was stored by TCRdb with only in-frame sequences that have V and J called. A share of the clones is absent; for the studies checked, an unresolved V gene accounts for under half, and the remainder has no known explanation. This sample comprises approximately 150,000 clones, about 80% of them detected only once. The ten most abundant clones make up about 1% of the sample. The source material was PBMCs. These receptors originate from a woman aged 40 to 50 in good health and CMV-seronegative.

The chain joins TRBV4-2 to TRBJ2-5, with 8 nucleotides matching TRBD2. Per germline, CDR1 LGHNA and CDR2 YNFKEQ. CDR3 length: 14 residues. V shed 4 bases, J shed 5 bases, and the junction held 6 bases outside the gene matches. Here the CDR3 reads CASSPDRGGETQYF. The CDR3 nucleotides read TGTGCCAGCAGCCCAGACCGGGGGGGGGAGACCCAGTACTTC.

V gene TRBV14 combines with J gene TRBJ2-3; a weak D match, TRBD2 (5 bases). V lost 8 bases, J lost 3 bases, and 12 bases lay in between. Germline CDR1 is SGHDN and CDR2 is FVKESK. This CDR3 comprises 13 residues. The DNA for the CDR3 is TGTGCCAGCCCTTTAGGAGGTACAGATACGCAGTATTTT. This gives the protein CASPLGGTDTQYF.

The gene calls are TRBV18 and TRBJ2-3; 9 nucleotides agree with TRBD2. V lost 3 bases and J lost 6; bases outside the gene matches: 13. Germline V lookup: CDR1 KGHSH, CDR2 LQKENI. There are 17 residues in the CDR3. CDR3 residues: CASSPKSIGTSNDTQYF. The CDR3, as DNA: TGTGCCAGCTCACCGAAATCGATAGGGACTAGCAACGATACGCAGTATTTT.

The chain recombines TRBV5-1 with TRBJ2-3; D uncertain. Trimming shortened V by 2 bases and J by 6 bases, and 7 bases separated the two germline ends. This CDR3 has 12 amino acids. Germline CDR1 and CDR2: SGHRS and YFSETQ. The CDR3, as DNA: TGCGCCAGCAGCTTTAATCCTGATACGCAGTATTTT. It is translated as CASSFNPDTQYF.